These T cell receptor beta chains were read from a single sample in a study of T cell repertoires in cytomegalovirus infection. TCRdb independently ran MiXCR on the reads; one entry per CDR3 protein. The sample shows 900,000 to 950,000 distinct CDR3 sequences, about 33% of them seen only once. Antigens of these TCRs are unknown. This specimen was cultured CD8+ T cells from PBMCs, taken from culture after CMV antigen stimulation. The origin of the receptors is a human donor in good health (CMV status not recorded). Some clones in this sample may be carry-over from other donors' samples. Both conserved end residues are trimmed from each CDR3. Fields, in order: CDR3 protein, clone size, J gene, V gene. Expanded clones are given a class, and other clones once, few, many or no size at all.

CDR3aa: ASSHLTGMEGYT; abundance: few; j_gene: TRBJ1-2; v_gene: TRBV27
CDR3aa: ASSTPGNSQETQY; abundance: .; j_gene: TRBJ2-5; v_gene: TRBV5-6
CDR3aa: ASGFMNTEAF; abundance: .; j_gene: TRBJ1-1; v_gene: TRBV12-5
CDR3aa: SALPQLNTEAF; abundance: .; j_gene: TRBJ1-1; v_gene: TRBV20-1
CDR3aa: ASSSAGGLDTQY; abundance: few; j_gene: TRBJ2-3; v_gene: TRBV27
CDR3aa: ASSYRSTGSLVGYGYT; abundance: few; j_gene: TRBJ1-2; v_gene: TRBV6-5
CDR3aa: ASSPGLATGELF; abundance: few; j_gene: TRBJ2-2; v_gene: TRBV4-1
CDR3aa: ASSQKQRTYNEQF; abundance: few; j_gene: TRBJ2-1; v_gene: TRBV14
CDR3aa: DSSLSGNANYGYT; abundance: .; j_gene: TRBJ1-2; v_gene: TRBV12-3/TRBV12-4
CDR3aa: ASSHRVRQETQY; abundance: few; j_gene: TRBJ2-5; v_gene: TRBV6-1
CDR3aa: ASSFTGLNTEAF; abundance: many; j_gene: TRBJ1-1; v_gene: TRBV27
CDR3aa: ASFTDTQY; abundance: .; j_gene: TRBJ2-3; v_gene: TRBV25-1
CDR3aa: ASSNRQGAGGDAF; abundance: few; j_gene: TRBJ1-1; v_gene: TRBV5-1
CDR3aa: ASNQYRGAGSGELF; abundance: many; j_gene: TRBJ2-2; v_gene: TRBV7-8
CDR3aa: ASYDRGYNSPLH; abundance: many; j_gene: TRBJ1-6; v_gene: TRBV6-1
CDR3aa: ASSIDYRTEAF; abundance: .; j_gene: TRBJ1-1; v_gene: TRBV19
CDR3aa: ASSPASGANVLT; abundance: .; j_gene: TRBJ2-6; v_gene: TRBV19
CDR3aa: ASSGTGGLDEQF; abundance: .; j_gene: TRBJ2-1; v_gene: TRBV6-2/TRBV6-3